Each of the 15 T cell receptor beta chains below was sequenced from the same sample in a study of T cells in Graves' hyperthyroidism and ophthalmopathy. From RNA transcripts, TCR beta CDR3 regions were amplified. HTBI primers were the set used in a first-round RT-PCR of the TCR CDR3. TCRdb fed the multiplex PCR reads into MiXCR, producing one record per CDR3 protein. The sample consists of hundreds of thousands of distinct CDR3 sequences, roughly 40% of them appearing once. Sequencing was carried out using blood. The receptors shown here come from a man aged 18 to 29 with Graves' hyperthyroidism.

In this sample, this clonotype turned up a few times. The CDR3 nucleotides read TGCAGTGCTATTTTTACAGGGGGCGCAGGATACGAGCAGTACTTC. Protein sequence: CSAIFTGGAGYEQYF. This sequence joins TRBV20-1 and TRBJ2-7, with 9 nucleotides matching TRBD1. V lost 4 bases to trimming and J lost 4 bases; unmatched junction nucleotides: 11. This CDR3 is built from 15 residues. Germline V gene data show CDR1 as DFQATT and CDR2 as SNEGSKA (reference sequence).

This chain uses TRBV12-3 or TRBV12-4 with TRBJ2-5; no definite D call. V dropped 0 bases and J dropped 11 bases, with 10 bases sitting between them. CDR3 size: 12 residues. The CDR3 region has the DNA TGTGCCAGCAGTTTAGCCCAAGTTGAGCAGTACTTC. Translated, it gives CASSLAQVEQYF.

In its sample, this clonotype was seen many times. This sequence joins TRBV29-1 and TRBJ1-4; perhaps TRBD1 as D (5 bases). The germline V gene encodes CDR1 SQVTM and CDR2 ANQGSEA. This CDR3 comprises 12 residues. Trimming removed 7 bases from V and 5 bases from J, with 11 bases in between. The CDR3 nucleotides are TGCAGCGGACAGTTACCGAATGAAAAACTGTTTTTT. Protein sequence: CSGQLPNEKLFF.

This clonotype was seen once. Since a much larger clone is just one base distant, this may be a read error. The rearrangement links TRBV7-8 to TRBJ2-7; weak D call: TRBD2 (5 bases). The CDR3 is made up of 14 amino acids. Germline V lookup: CDR1 SGHVS, CDR2 FQNEAQ. The CDR3 loop is CASSSDGISYEQCF. The CDR3 DNA is TGTGCCAGCAGCTCCGACGGGATCTCCTACGAGCAGTGCTTC.

This clonotype was detected many times. This sequence joins TRBV20-1 and TRBJ1-5; 8 positions match TRBD1. The germline gives CDR1 DFQATT, CDR2 SNEGSKA (reference sequence). The V segment lost 5 bases and the J segment 0 bases; nucleotides outside the gene matches: 3. This CDR3 spans 14 amino acids. The CDR3 bases are TGCAGTGCTTACAGGGGGGGTAGCAATCAGCCCCAGCATTTT. This codes for CSAYRGGSNQPQHF.

Turning to this clonotype: This sequence may be a read error, since a much larger clone differs from it by one base. This chain connects TRBV29-1 to TRBJ1-5; D ambiguous. The germline V gene encodes CDR1 SQVTM and CDR2 ANQGSEA. V was shortened by 6 bases and J by 11 bases, with 14 bases between the two germline ends. This CDR3 contains 11 residues. CDR3 region: CSVGEGQSQHF. The CDR3 nucleotides read TGCAGCGTCGGAGAGGGCCAGTCCCAGCATTTT.

This clonotype was detected ten times or more. The chain is built from TRBV5-1 and TRBJ1-1, with TRBD1 as a possible D gene (6 bases). CDR3 length: 13 residues. Trimming left V 1 base short and J 5 bases short, with 9 bases between. Germline lookup yields CDR1 SGHRS and CDR2 YFSETQ. The CDR3 protein is CASSLRGITEAFF. The CDR3 DNA is TGCGCCAGCAGCTTGAGGGGGATAACTGAAGCTTTCTTT.

This clonotype was seen many times. V usage is TRBV15 and J usage is TRBJ2-7; D uncertain. Germline CDR1 LNHNV, CDR2 YYDKDF (reference sequence). V was cut by 1 base and J by 5 bases, with 9 bases left in between. CDR3 length: 13 amino acids. CDR3 amino acids: CATSRGESDEQYF. CDR3 nucleotide sequence: TGTGCCACCAGCAGAGGGGAATCAGACGAGCAGTACTTC. Based on the CDR3 plus reference TRBV15 and TRBJ2-7, the full variable domain is DAMVIQNPRYQVTQFGKPVTLSCSQTLNHNVMYWYQQKSSQAPKLLFHYYDKDFNNEADTPDNFQSRRPNTSFCFLDIRSPGLGDTAMYLCATSRGESDEQYFGPGTRLTVT.

This chain joins TRBV24-1 and TRBJ2-2; possibly TRBD1 for D (6 bases). CDR1 is KGHDR, CDR2 SFDVKD, per germline. The CDR3 runs 16 residues. V lost 0 bases and J 3 bases, leaving 10 bases between the germline ends. CDR3 coding DNA: TGTGCCACCAGTGATTTGTCGCACAGGGACACCGGGGAGCTGTTTTTT. This sequence encodes CATSDLSHRDTGELFF.

The chain employs TRBV7-9 and TRBJ2-2; TRBD1 matches at 12 bases. CDR1 and CDR2 (germline): SEHNR, FQNEAQ (reference sequence). The CDR3 loop spans 15 amino acids. Unmatched junction bases numbered 7, after V lost 8 bases and J lost 6 bases. The CDR3 nucleotides read TGTGCCAGCCTGGGGACAGGGGGCTTCTCCGGGGAGCTGTTTTTT. This sequence encodes CASLGTGGFSGELFF. Full variable domain (missing parts from reference TRBV7-9 and TRBJ2-2): DTGVSQNPRHKITKRGQNVTFRCDPISEHNRLYWYRQTLGQGPEFLTYFQNEAQLEKSRLLSDRFSAERPKGSFSTLEIQRTEQGDSAMYLCASLGTGGFSGELFFGEGSRLTVL.

The chain employs TRBV7-9 and TRBJ2-5; D uncertain. V dropped 8 bases and J dropped 2 bases, with 9 bases sitting between them. The CDR3 is 12 residues long. The germline gives CDR1 SEHNR, CDR2 FQNEAQ (reference sequence). DNA of the CDR3: TGTGCCAGCTTGGTCTTGCAAGAGACCCAGTACTTC. Translated: CASLVLQETQYF.

Details on this clonotype: Germline and junction disagree at one end, which may indicate a read error. V gene TRBV4-1 combines with J gene TRBJ1-6, with D perhaps TRBD1 (5 bases). The CDR3 spans 15 residues. The V gene's germline CDR1 is MGHRA and CDR2 YSYEKL. DNA of the CDR3: TGCGCCAGCGGCCAAGATGGGGCGGGTAATTCACCCCTCCACTTT. Protein sequence: CASGQDGAGNSPLHF.

This chain links TRBV7-2 with TRBJ1-1; 8 bases fit TRBD1. Trimming cost V 1 base and J 10 bases; bases outside gene matches: 11. The CDR3 spans 15 residues. Germline CDR1 SGHTA, CDR2 FQGNSA. This CDR3 is CASSLGPGQALGAFF. Written as DNA, the CDR3 is TGTGCCAGCAGCTTAGGCCCGGGACAGGCCTTGGGAGCTTTCTTT.

The V call is TRBV3-1, the J call TRBJ1-1; D gene unclear. Germline CDR1 LGHDT, CDR2 YNNKEL (reference sequence). Deletions cut 1 base from V and 4 bases from J, with 7 bases between. This CDR3 has 13 residues. In DNA form, the CDR3 reads TGTGCCAGCAGCCAAGTTCCTGGCACTGAAGCTTTCTTT. Encoded protein: CASSQVPGTEAFF.

This rearrangement joins TRBV15 to TRBJ2-2; 10 bases line up with TRBD1. The germline gives CDR1 LNHNV, CDR2 YYDKDF (reference sequence). J lost 3 bases, V lost 3 bases, and 10 bases had no gene match. This CDR3 spans 18 amino acids. As DNA, the CDR3 is TGTGCCACCAGCAGCTTAACCCTCGACAGGGGGCACACCGGGGAGCTGTTTTTT. Protein product: CATSSLTLDRGHTGELFF.